One and the same sample provided the 10 T cell receptor beta chains below, sequenced in a study of T cell changes during pregnancy in multiple sclerosis. Here immunoSEQ multiplex PCR was the method, and the copy in TCRdb shows in-frame clones only, minus some. Of fewer than 45,000 clones in the sample, 90% were seen once. Sequences were derived from CD8+ T cells from peripheral blood mononuclear cells, sampled in the first trimester of pregnancy. These receptors were obtained from a female donor with multiple sclerosis, enrolled in a pregnancy study.

This chain uses TRBV7-9 with TRBJ2-1; 14 positions agree with TRBD2. After removal of 6 bases from V and 8 bases from J, the junction contained 3 bases not matched to a gene. Per the germline V gene, CDR1 is SEHNR and CDR2 is FQNEAQ (reference sequence). The CDR3 spans 14 residues. The CDR3 loop reads CASRTGLAGDEQFF. Here the CDR3 DNA reads TGTGCCAGCAGAACGGGACTAGCGGGAGATGAGCAGTTCTTC.

This rearrangement joins TRBV7-3 to TRBJ2-7; perhaps TRBD1 as D (7 bases). The CDR3 spans 15 residues. CDR1 and CDR2 (germline): SGHTA, FQGTGA. V dropped 6 bases and J dropped 0 bases, with 15 bases sitting between them. The CDR3 loop reads CASSSQGGSSYEQYF. CDR3 sequence (DNA): TGTGCCAGCAGTTCCCAGGGGGGAAGCTCCTACGAGCAGTACTTC.

This clone was seen only a few times. The chain combines TRBV5-1 with TRBJ2-4; TRBD1 aligns across 7 bases. Germline lookup yields CDR1 SGHRS and CDR2 YFSETQ. The CDR3 sequence is 18 residues long. V was pared by 4 bases and J by 0 bases, with 13 bases of the junction left unmatched. The CDR3 region is CASSLDPTGLLAKNIQYF. In nucleotides, the CDR3 is TGCGCCAGCAGCCTGGATCCGACAGGGCTTCTAGCCAAAAACATTCAGTACTTC. Full variable domain (rest looked up from reference TRBV5-1 and TRBJ2-4): KAGVTQTPRYLIKTRGQQVTLSCSPISGHRSVSWYQQTPGQGLQFLFEYFSETQRNKGNFPGRFSGRQFSNSRSEMNVSTLELGDSALYLCASSLDPTGLLAKNIQYFGAGTRLSVL.

This clone has a single count. The rearrangement uses TRBV29-1 and TRBJ2-5, with a tentative D call TRBD1 (6 bases). V dropped 3 bases and J dropped 2 bases, with 7 bases sitting between them. The CDR3 covers 12 residues. CDR1 and CDR2 from the germline V gene are SQVTM and ANQGSEA. The CDR3 spells CSVETGQETQYF. DNA for the CDR3: TGCAGCGTTGAGACAGGACAAGAGACCCAGTACTTC.

CDR3 region: CASSLALAGDYNEQFF. DNA of the CDR3: TGTGCCAGCAGTTTAGCCCTAGCGGGGGATTACAATGAGCAGTTCTTC. The rearrangement links TRBV27 to TRBJ2-1, with TRBD2 matching 10 bases. Germline CDR1 MNHEY, CDR2 SMNVEV (reference sequence). J lost 4 bases, V lost 2 bases, and 5 bases had no gene match. This CDR3 region has 16 residues.

V is TRBV14 and J is TRBJ2-3, with TRBD2 identical over 10 bases. After removal of 1 base from V and 3 bases from J, the junction contained 13 bases not matched to a gene. The CDR3 has 19 residues. CDR1 is SGHDN, CDR2 FVKESK, per germline. This CDR3 reads CASSQVPSGRAYGTDTQYF. CDR3 DNA: TGTGCCAGCAGCCAAGTCCCAAGCGGGAGGGCCTACGGTACAGATACGCAGTATTTT.

The chain combines TRBV6-1 with TRBJ2-7; 12 positions agree with TRBD1. The junction had 5 bases not matched to a gene; V was cut back by 8 bases and J by 6 bases. The CDR3 extends over 13 amino acids. From germline, CDR1 is MNHNS and CDR2 SASEGT. The DNA of the CDR3 is TGTGCCAGCCAGGGACAGGGGGCTCCCGAGCAGTACTTC. This gives the protein CASQGQGAPEQYF.

This rearrangement joins TRBV5-4 to TRBJ2-7; 7 nucleotides align to TRBD1. Germline CDR1 and CDR2: SGHNT and YYREEE (reference sequence). The CDR3 runs to 14 residues. Trimming removed 4 bases from V and 5 bases from J; junction bases left unmatched: 9. CDR3 in DNA: TGTGCCAGCAGCCCTCTCGACAGGGTCCACGAGCAGTACTTC. It codes for CASSPLDRVHEQYF. Looking up the rest from reference TRBV5-4 and TRBJ2-7 gives the full variable domain: ETGVTQSPTHLIKTRGQQVTLRCSSQSGHNTVSWYQQALGQGPQFIFQYYREEENGRGNFPPRFSGLQFPNYSSELNVNALELDDSALYLCASSPLDRVHEQYFGPGTRLTVT.

Concerning this clone itself: The junction differs from germline at one of its ends, possibly a read error. J is TRBJ1-1 and V is TRBV19; 11 nucleotides align to TRBD1. The V gene's germline CDR1 is LNHDA and CDR2 SQIVND (reference sequence). This CDR3 comprises 16 residues. CDR3 protein: CASSRRTGGVNSEAFF. The CDR3 bases are TGTGCCAGTAGTCGTCGGACAGGGGGCGTTAACAGTGAAGCTTTCTTT.

This clone was recorded many times. The gene calls are TRBV7-9 and TRBJ2-1; TRBD2 agrees at 11 bases. The V gene end was trimmed by 6 bases and the J gene end by 9 bases; junction bases not matched to a gene: 16. CDR1 SEHNR and CDR2 FQNEAQ come from the germline V gene (reference sequence). This CDR3 is 17 amino acids long. The DNA of the CDR3 is TGTGCCAGCAGGTCGACAAATGGGACTAGCGGCAGGAGTGAGCAGTTCTTC. Translation: CASRSTNGTSGRSEQFF. Full variable domain (outside the CDR3, taken from reference TRBV7-9 and TRBJ2-1): DTGVSQNPRHKITKRGQNVTFRCDPISEHNRLYWYRQTLGQGPEFLTYFQNEAQLEKSRLLSDRFSAERPKGSFSTLEIQRTEQGDSAMYLCASRSTNGTSGRSEQFFGPGTRLTVL.